Below, 18 T cell receptor beta chains from the same sample are listed, as sequenced in a study of early T cells in non-severe SARS-CoV-2 infection. TCRdb redid the calling of the 5' RACE reads with MiXCR, one entry per CDR3 protein. The table records approximately 100,000 distinct CDR3 sequences, 9.5% to 11% of them present only once. Sequenced material: whole blood. These receptor sequences come from an adult who was a healthcare worker with PCR-confirmed SARS-CoV-2 infection or an uninfected control (not recorded which).

This clonotype was seen repeatedly, ten times or more. This chain connects TRBV5-6 to TRBJ2-7, with 7 bases lining up with TRBD1. The trim removed 3 bases at V and 4 bases at J, leaving 4 bases unmatched. The CDR3 runs 13 residues. Germline-derived CDR1 and CDR2 are SGHDT and YYEEEE. CDR3 in DNA: TGTGCCAGCAGCTGGGACAGAGGATACGAGCAGTACTTC. Translated, it gives CASSWDRGYEQYF.

The rearrangement uses TRBV30 and TRBJ1-2; no reliable D call. V lost 1 base, J lost 0 bases, and 6 bases lay in between. There are 13 residues in the CDR3. Germline CDR1 is GTSNPN and CDR2 is SVGIG (reference sequence). The CDR3 region has the DNA TGTGCCTGGAGTGATCAGACTAACTATGGCTACACCTTC. It is translated as CAWSDQTNYGYTF. The full variable domain, with the rest looked up from reference TRBV30 and TRBJ1-2, is SQTIHQWPATLVQPVGSPLSLECTVEGTSNPNLYWYRQAAGRGLQLLFYSVGIGQISSEVPQNLSASRPQDRQFILSSKKLLLSDSGFYLCAWSDQTNYGYTFGSGTRLTVV.

Note on this clonotype: An end of the junction differs from the germline gene, which may be a read error. This sequence joins TRBV11-2 and TRBJ2-5; TRBD1 is a possible D gene (6 bases). Germline V gene lookup returns CDR1 SGHAT and CDR2 FQNNGV. The CDR3 covers 15 residues. The DNA for the CDR3 is TGTGCCAGCAGCCCTCAACAGGGACGGGTAAAGACCCAGGACTTC. Amino acid sequence: CASSPQQGRVKTQDF.

This clonotype showed up many times. This chain uses TRBV11-2 with TRBJ2-4; 7 bases map to TRBD2. The CDR3 loop spans 11 amino acids. CDR1 and CDR2 (germline): SGHAT, FQNNGV. V shed 4 bases and J 15 bases; nucleotides not matched to a gene: 6. CDR3 protein: CASSSGLGVYF. The CDR3 DNA sequence: TGTGCCAGCAGCTCTGGACTAGGGGTGTACTTC.

The table lists this clonotype with a few counts. The chain employs TRBV10-2 and TRBJ2-4, with 9 bases matching TRBD2. Looked up from germline, CDR1 is WSHSY and CDR2 is SAAADI. J gave up 5 bases and V 5 bases, and 4 bases lay outside the gene matches. The CDR3 totals 14 residues. CDR3: CASSRSGGQNIQYF. As DNA, the CDR3 is TGCGCCAGCAGTCGTAGCGGGGGACAAAACATTCAGTACTTC.

The chain is built from TRBV27 and TRBJ2-5; D perhaps matches TRBD2 (5 bases). The germline V gene has CDR1 MNHEY and CDR2 SMNVEV (reference sequence). This CDR3 contains 14 residues. The V gene lost 5 bases and the J gene lost 1 base, with 11 bases spanning the gap. CDR3 in amino acids: CASSIREGQETQYF. CDR3 in DNA: TGTGCCAGCAGTATTCGCGAGGGCCAAGAGACCCAGTACTTC.

This chain links TRBV3-1 with TRBJ2-5; the D gene is possibly TRBD1 (6 bases). The CDR3 is 15 amino acids. The V end lost 2 bases, the J end lost 1 base, and 11 bases lay between the germline ends. Germline assignment: CDR1 LGHDT and CDR2 YNNKEL (reference sequence). The CDR3 DNA sequence: TGTGCCAGCAGCCAAAAGGGACATAGCCAAGAGACCCAGTACTTC. Its translation: CASSQKGHSQETQYF.

This clonotype appeared a few times. The J gene is TRBJ2-3, the V gene TRBV29-1; either TRBD1 or TRBD2 may fit D (5 bases each). Trimming pared 7 bases from V and 2 bases from J, leaving 13 bases between. Germline CDR1 and CDR2: SQVTM and ANQGSEA. The CDR3 loop spans 13 amino acids. The CDR3 region has the DNA TGCAGCGGGAGAGGGGAGATCACAGATACGCAGTATTTT. Its translation: CSGRGEITDTQYF.

In this sample, this clonotype turned up many times. This rearrangement joins TRBV29-1 to TRBJ2-7; a weak D match, TRBD1 (5 bases). Trimming removed 4 bases at V and 5 bases at J, with 18 bases between. Looked up from germline, CDR1 is SQVTM and CDR2 is ANQGSEA. This CDR3 comprises 14 residues. The CDR3 here is CSVGPLRAENEQYF. The DNA of the CDR3 is TGCAGCGTTGGGCCACTCAGGGCGGAGAACGAGCAGTACTTC.

This clonotype was recorded at least ten times. The CDR3 spells CASSLGDTQYF. The DNA of the CDR3 is TGCGCCAGCAGCTTAGGTGATACGCAGTATTTT. V gene TRBV5-1 combines with J gene TRBJ2-3; no firm D call. Deletions cut 2 bases from V and 6 bases from J, with 4 bases between. This CDR3 is 11 amino acids long. Germline V CDR1 and CDR2: SGHRS, YFSETQ.

Ten or more counts support this clonotype. The chain uses TRBV23-1 and TRBJ2-2; a possible D gene is TRBD2 (5 bases). TRBV23-1 carries the ORF label, with uncertain function. V dropped 1 base and J dropped 2 bases, with 17 bases sitting between them. The CDR3 length is 18 residues. The CDR3 protein is CASSQYRPPGLNTGELFF. CDR3 bases: TGCGCCAGCAGTCAATATAGGCCGCCGGGGTTAAACACCGGGGAGCTGTTTTTT.

This clonotype was observed a handful of times. The genes are TRBV2 and TRBJ2-3, with TRBD1 identical over 7 bases. Germline lookup yields CDR1 SNHLY and CDR2 FYNNEI. V was clipped by 5 bases and J by 8 bases; unmatched bases: 16. CDR3 length equals 16 residues. The CDR3 sequence is CASSTQGDWALGTQYF. CDR3 bases: TGTGCCAGCAGTACTCAGGGGGATTGGGCACTAGGTACGCAGTATTTT.

This chain connects TRBV7-8 to TRBJ2-7, with a possible D match to TRBD1 (6 bases). The V gene's germline CDR1 is SGHVS and CDR2 FQNEAQ. Trimming took 5 bases from V and 3 from J, leaving 17 bases between them. This CDR3 contains 15 residues. CDR3 in DNA: TGTGCCAGCAGCCCCCTGTTGGGGGCCAGCTACGAGCAGTACTTC. Protein product: CASSPLLGASYEQYF.

At least ten counts were recorded for this clonotype. The chain joins TRBV5-1 to TRBJ2-3; D possibly uses TRBD1 or TRBD2 (5 bases each). CDR3 size: 13 residues. Trimming shortened V by 4 bases and J by 3 bases, and 9 bases separated the two germline ends. Germline CDR1 SGHRS, CDR2 YFSETQ. The DNA for the CDR3 is TGCGCCAGCAGCCTGGGACGGACAGATACGCAGTATTTT. Protein: CASSLGRTDTQYF.

In the case of this clonotype: This clone may be a read error of a much larger clone one base away. Here the CDR3 omits its conserved ending phenylalanine or tryptophan, so a read error is the likely source. V usage is TRBV6-2 or TRBV6-3 and J usage is TRBJ1-3, with a tentative D call TRBD1 (5 bases). Germline values: CDR1 MNHEY, CDR2 SVGEGT. This CDR3 spans 13 amino acids. The ends were cut back, 5 bases at V and 9 bases at J, with 14 bases in the middle. In DNA, the CDR3 is TGTGCCAGCAGTCAAGGACATGGGGCCACCATATATCTT. It is translated as CASSQGHGATIYL.

This clonotype has at least ten counts. This chain joins TRBV27 and TRBJ2-7; TRBD2 agrees at 10 bases. The length of the CDR3 is 16 residues. V trimming: 0 bases; J trimming: 2 bases; junction bases outside the gene matches: 4. Germline values: CDR1 MNHEY, CDR2 SMNVEV (reference sequence). The CDR3 coding sequence is TGTGCCAGCAGTTTATCGGTACTAGCGGGGCCCTACGAGCAGTACTTC. It codes for CASSLSVLAGPYEQYF.

V usage is TRBV2 and J usage is TRBJ1-4, with 7 bases fitting TRBD1. This CDR3 comprises 14 residues. V shed 6 bases, J shed 5 bases, and the junction held 6 bases outside the gene matches. CDR1 and CDR2 (germline): SNHLY, FYNNEI. The CDR3 loop is CASSPGTENEKLFF. In DNA form, the CDR3 reads TGTGCCAGCAGCCCCGGGACAGAGAATGAAAAACTGTTTTTT. Full variable domain (remainder filled in from reference TRBV2 and TRBJ1-4): EPEVTQTPSHQVTQMGQEVILRCVPISNHLYFYWYRQILGQKVEFLVSFYNNEISEKSEIFDDQFSVERPDGSNFTLKIRSTKLEDSAMYFCASSPGTENEKLFFGSGTQLSVL.

This clonotype was counted between two and nine times. The chain joins TRBV4-2 to TRBJ1-2; 7 nucleotides agree with TRBD1. This CDR3 contains 15 residues. J was trimmed by 0 bases and V by 3 bases; bases with no gene match: 4. Per the germline V gene, CDR1 is LGHNA and CDR2 is YNFKEQ. The CDR3 DNA reads TGTGCCAGCAGCCACTCAGGGGGTTCTAACTATGGCTACACCTTC. It is translated as CASSHSGGSNYGYTF.